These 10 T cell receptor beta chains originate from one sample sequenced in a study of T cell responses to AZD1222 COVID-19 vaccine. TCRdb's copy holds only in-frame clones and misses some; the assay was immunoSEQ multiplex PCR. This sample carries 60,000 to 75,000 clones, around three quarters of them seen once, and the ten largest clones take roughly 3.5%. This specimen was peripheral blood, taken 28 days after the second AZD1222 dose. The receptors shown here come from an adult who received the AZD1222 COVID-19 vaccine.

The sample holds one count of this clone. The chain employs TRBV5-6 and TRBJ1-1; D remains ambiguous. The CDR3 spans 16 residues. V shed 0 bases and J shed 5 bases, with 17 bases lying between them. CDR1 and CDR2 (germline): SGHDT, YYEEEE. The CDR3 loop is CASSLVSDSVGTEAFF. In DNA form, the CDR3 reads TGTGCCAGCAGCTTGGTCTCAGACTCCGTGGGGACTGAAGCTTTCTTT.

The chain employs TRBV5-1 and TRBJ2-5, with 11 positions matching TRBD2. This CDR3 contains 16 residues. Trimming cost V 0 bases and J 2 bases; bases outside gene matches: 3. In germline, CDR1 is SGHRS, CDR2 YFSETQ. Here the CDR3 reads CASSLAGTSGQETQYF. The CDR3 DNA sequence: TGCGCCAGCAGCTTGGCCGGGACTAGCGGACAAGAGACCCAGTACTTC.

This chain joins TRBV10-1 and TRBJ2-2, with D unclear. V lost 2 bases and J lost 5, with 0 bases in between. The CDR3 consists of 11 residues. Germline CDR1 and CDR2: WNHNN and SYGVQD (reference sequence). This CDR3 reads CASSETGELFF. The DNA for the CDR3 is TGCGCCAGCAGTGAGACCGGGGAGCTGTTTTTT.

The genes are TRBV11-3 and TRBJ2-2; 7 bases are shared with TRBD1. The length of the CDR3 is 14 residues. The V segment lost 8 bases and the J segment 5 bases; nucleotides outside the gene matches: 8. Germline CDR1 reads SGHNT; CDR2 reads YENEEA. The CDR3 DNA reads TGTGCCAGCTCATCGGGCAGGGGGACCGGGGAGCTGTTTTTT. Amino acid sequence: CASSSGRGTGELFF.

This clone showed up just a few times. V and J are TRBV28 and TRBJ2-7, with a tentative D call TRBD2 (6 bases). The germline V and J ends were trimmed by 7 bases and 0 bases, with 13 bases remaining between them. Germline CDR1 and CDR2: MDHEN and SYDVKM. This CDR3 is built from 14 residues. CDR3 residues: CASNVEGSSYEQYF. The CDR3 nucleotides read TGTGCCAGCAATGTGGAGGGGAGCTCCTACGAGCAGTACTTC.

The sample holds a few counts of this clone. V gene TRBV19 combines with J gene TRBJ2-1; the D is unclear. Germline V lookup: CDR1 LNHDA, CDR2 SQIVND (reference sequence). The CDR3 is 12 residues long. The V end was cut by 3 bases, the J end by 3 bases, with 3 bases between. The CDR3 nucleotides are TGTGCCAGTAGTATGGGCTACAATGAGCAGTTCTTC. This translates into CASSMGYNEQFF.

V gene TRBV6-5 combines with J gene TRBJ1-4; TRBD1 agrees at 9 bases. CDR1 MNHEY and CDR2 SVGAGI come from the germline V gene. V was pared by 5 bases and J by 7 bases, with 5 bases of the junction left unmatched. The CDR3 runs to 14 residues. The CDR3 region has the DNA TGTGCCAGCAGTCGGGGACAGGGAACTGAAAAACTGTTTTTT. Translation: CASSRGQGTEKLFF.

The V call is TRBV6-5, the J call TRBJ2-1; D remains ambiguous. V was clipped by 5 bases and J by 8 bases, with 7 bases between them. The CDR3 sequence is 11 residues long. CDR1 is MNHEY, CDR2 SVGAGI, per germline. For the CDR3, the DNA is TGTGCCAGCAGTCGCCGGGATGAGCAGTTCTTC. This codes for CASSRRDEQFF.

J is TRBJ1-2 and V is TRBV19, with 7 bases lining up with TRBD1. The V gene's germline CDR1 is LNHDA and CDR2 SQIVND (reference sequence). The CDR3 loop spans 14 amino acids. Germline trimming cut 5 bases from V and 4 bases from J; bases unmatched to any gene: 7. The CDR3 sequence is CASSVQQGTYGYTF. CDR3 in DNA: TGTGCCAGTAGTGTTCAACAGGGGACCTATGGCTACACCTTC.

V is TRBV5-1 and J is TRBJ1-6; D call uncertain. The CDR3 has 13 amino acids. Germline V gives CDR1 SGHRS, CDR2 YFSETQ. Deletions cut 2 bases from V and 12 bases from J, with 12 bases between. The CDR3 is CASSFLQDRPLHF. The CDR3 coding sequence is TGCGCCAGCAGCTTCCTCCAGGACCGACCCCTCCACTTT.